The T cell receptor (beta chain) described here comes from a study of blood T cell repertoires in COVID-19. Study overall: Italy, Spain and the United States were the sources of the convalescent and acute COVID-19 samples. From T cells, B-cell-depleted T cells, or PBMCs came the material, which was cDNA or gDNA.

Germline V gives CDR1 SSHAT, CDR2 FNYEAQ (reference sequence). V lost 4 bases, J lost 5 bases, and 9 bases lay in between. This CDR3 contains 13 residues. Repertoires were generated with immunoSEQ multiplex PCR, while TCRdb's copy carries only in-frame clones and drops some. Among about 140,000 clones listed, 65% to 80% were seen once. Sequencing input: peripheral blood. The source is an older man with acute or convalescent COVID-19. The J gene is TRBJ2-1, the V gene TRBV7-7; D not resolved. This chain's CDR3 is CASSSHRDNEQFF. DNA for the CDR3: TGTGCCAGCAGCTCACACAGAGACAATGAGCAGTTCTTC.